The next 15 T cell receptor beta chains were all read from a single sample in a study of T-cell reconstitution after alpha-beta-depleted transplantation in children. A library of TCRbeta sequences, prepared with unique molecular identifiers, was generated. TCRdb re-called the PCR reads with MiXCR, one entry per CDR3 protein. The top ten clones hold under 45% of a sample with about 580,000 distinct CDR3 sequences, 20% to 30% of them seen once. This specimen was PBMCs, taken before TCRalphabeta/CD19-depleted stem cell transplant. Source of these receptors: a boy under three years old with Wiskott-Aldrich syndrome, due to receive a stem cell transplant.

The rearrangement links TRBV5-6 to TRBJ1-4; D call uncertain. Trimming removed 1 base from V and 7 bases from J, with 5 bases in between. This CDR3 region has 12 residues. The germline V gene encodes CDR1 SGHDT and CDR2 YYEEEE. The CDR3: CASSLYGEKLFF. The CDR3 nucleotides are TGTGCCAGCAGCTTGTACGGTGAAAAACTGTTTTTT.

This clonotype has more than one count but fewer than ten. The chain carries TRBV29-1 and TRBJ2-1; D remains ambiguous. The CDR3 has 15 amino acids. Germline V gene lookup returns CDR1 SQVTM and CDR2 ANQGSEA. The V gene lost 3 bases and the J gene lost 0 bases, with 12 bases spanning the gap. CDR3 sequence (DNA): TGCAGCGTTGAGGCCCGCACGAGCTCCTACAATGAGCAGTTCTTC. This translates into CSVEARTSSYNEQFF.

The chain links TRBV7-2 to TRBJ1-2, with 8 positions matching TRBD1. CDR3 length equals 14 residues. Germline CDR1 SGHTA, CDR2 FQGNSA. V dropped 5 bases and J dropped 8; count of bases not matched to a gene: 10. CDR3 protein: CASSTTRGPRGYTF. The DNA for the CDR3 is TGTGCCAGCAGCACTACCAGGGGGCCTCGGGGCTACACCTTC.

This clonotype was counted many times. V and J are TRBV5-1 and TRBJ2-7; D is possibly TRBD2 (6 bases). The V gene's germline CDR1 is SGHRS and CDR2 YFSETQ. V dropped 1 base and J dropped 2 bases, with 7 bases sitting between them. The CDR3 loop spans 13 amino acids. The chain's CDR3 is CASSLREAYEQYF. The CDR3 DNA is TGCGCCAGCAGCTTGAGGGAGGCCTACGAGCAGTACTTC.

This clonotype was detected a few times. The V call is TRBV3-1, the J call TRBJ2-6; a possible D gene is TRBD1 (5 bases). CDR3 length: 14 residues. V was cut by 7 bases and J by 2 bases, with 9 bases left in between. CDR1 is LGHDT and CDR2 is YNNKEL in the germline V gene (reference sequence). The CDR3 sequence is CASNQGTGANVLTF. In nucleotides, the CDR3 is TGTGCCAGCAACCAGGGAACTGGGGCCAACGTCCTGACTTTC.

This clonotype occurred a few times. This chain joins TRBV15 and TRBJ2-1; 10 nucleotides agree with TRBD2. This CDR3 contains 15 residues. CDR1 and CDR2 (germline): LNHNV, YYDKDF (reference sequence). The V and J ends lost 0 bases and 10 bases, in that order; junction bases with no gene match: 6. The CDR3 nucleotides are TGTGCCACCAGCAGAGAGCCTAGCGGGAGAGACGAGCAGTTCTTC. Translating gives CATSREPSGRDEQFF.

A few counts support this clonotype. The chain has TRBV7-6 and TRBJ2-7; 8 bases are a match to TRBD1. J lost 5 bases, V lost 3 bases, and 3 bases had no gene match. Germline V CDR1 and CDR2: SGHVS, FNYEAQ. The CDR3 totals 13 residues. DNA for the CDR3: TGTGCCAGCAGCTTGGGACAGGTTCACGAGCAGTACTTC. This codes for CASSLGQVHEQYF.

The chain couples TRBV3-1 to TRBJ2-7; no definite D call. CDR1 and CDR2 (germline): LGHDT, YNNKEL (reference sequence). The CDR3 runs to 12 residues. Trimming removed 2 bases at V and 2 bases at J, with 4 bases between. CDR3 amino acids: CASSQKTYEQYF. In nucleotides, the CDR3 is TGTGCCAGCAGCCAAAAAACCTACGAGCAGTACTTC.

V is TRBV5-1 and J is TRBJ2-7; the match to TRBD2 covers 8 bases. In germline, CDR1 is SGHRS, CDR2 YFSETQ. The J segment lost 1 base and the V segment lost 3 bases, leaving 9 bases of the junction unmatched. CDR3 length: 16 residues. CDR3 protein: CASSWGGLAGSYEQYF. CDR3 DNA: TGCGCCAGCAGCTGGGGAGGACTAGCTGGATCCTACGAGCAGTACTTC. Full variable domain (missing parts from reference TRBV5-1 and TRBJ2-7): KAGVTQTPRYLIKTRGQQVTLSCSPISGHRSVSWYQQTPGQGLQFLFEYFSETQRNKGNFPGRFSGRQFSNSRSEMNVSTLELGDSALYLCASSWGGLAGSYEQYFGPGTRLTVT.

The chain uses TRBV29-1 and TRBJ2-7; 7 bases are a match to TRBD2. Germline CDR1 is SQVTM and CDR2 is ANQGSEA. Unmatched junction bases numbered 10, after V lost 6 bases and J lost 2 bases. The CDR3 consists of 14 residues. The DNA for the CDR3 is TGCAGCGTCTCAAAAAGCGGGAAAACCTACGAGCAGTACTTC. Protein sequence: CSVSKSGKTYEQYF.

The chain combines TRBV28 with TRBJ2-7, with D perhaps given as TRBD1 or TRBD2 (6 bases each). Trimming removed 3 bases from V and 0 bases from J, with 12 bases in between. CDR1 is MDHEN, CDR2 SYDVKM, per germline. CDR3 length equals 15 residues. CDR3 nucleotide sequence: TGTGCCAGCAGTTTTAGGGGGACTTTCTCCTACGAGCAGTACTTC. Its protein product is CASSFRGTFSYEQYF. Full variable domain (rest looked up from reference TRBV28 and TRBJ2-7): DVKVTQSSRYLVKRTGEKVFLECVQDMDHENMFWYRQDPGLGLRLIYFSYDVKMKEKGDIPEGYSVSREKKERFSLILESASTNQTSMYLCASSFRGTFSYEQYFGPGTRLTVT.

This clonotype was observed a few times. This chain joins TRBV27 and TRBJ1-6; 8 nucleotides line up with TRBD1. CDR3 size: 17 residues. Trimming removed 6 bases from V and 10 bases from J; junction bases left unmatched: 17. The germline V gene encodes CDR1 MNHEY and CDR2 SMNVEV (reference sequence). The CDR3 reads CASSFRGGQGWGSPLHF. The DNA of the CDR3 is TGTGCCAGCAGCTTTCGGGGTGGACAGGGATGGGGCTCACCCCTCCACTTT.

A word on this clonotype: Without the conserved terminal phenylalanine or tryptophan, this CDR3 likely stems from a read error. The chain employs TRBV5-1 and TRBJ2-4; maybe TRBD2 (5 bases). CDR1 is SGHRS and CDR2 is YFSETQ in the germline V gene. The CDR3 loop spans 15 amino acids. Trimming stripped 2 bases from V and 3 bases from J, with 12 bases between. CDR3 sequence (DNA): TGCGCCAGCAGCTTTACAAGCGAGGGCAAAAACATTCAGTACTTG. Amino acids: CASSFTSEGKNIQYL.

The chain carries TRBV20-1 and TRBJ1-3; D not certain. Trimming took off 3 bases at V and 4 bases at J, with 4 bases between the two ends. Germline V gives CDR1 DFQATT, CDR2 SNEGSKA (reference sequence). The CDR3 is made up of 11 amino acids. The CDR3 sequence: CSASGGNTIYF. CDR3 bases: TGCAGTGCTAGCGGCGGAAACACCATATATTTT.

The J gene is TRBJ2-3, the V gene TRBV20-1; TRBD1 matches 9 bases. From germline, CDR1 is DFQATT and CDR2 SNEGSKA (reference sequence). The V segment lost 5 bases and the J segment 0 bases; nucleotides outside the gene matches: 12. The CDR3 length is 17 residues. The CDR3 loop is CSAPVTGGIPSTDTQYF. In DNA, the CDR3 is TGCAGTGCTCCGGTTACAGGGGGCATTCCTAGCACAGATACGCAGTATTTT.